Listed here is a single T cell receptor (beta chain). Its antigen is undetermined. The sample comes from a study of T cells and Merkel cell carcinoma outcomes. The CDR3 extends over 12 amino acids. CDR1 MDHEN and CDR2 SYDVKM come from the germline V gene. V was pared by 6 bases and J by 3 bases, with 8 bases between. TCRdb's table, derived via immunoSEQ multiplex PCR, lists solely in-frame clones and lacks some. Of about 1,800 clones listed, approximately 91% are singletons. General study results and limits: Merkel cell carcinoma outcomes were reportedly predicted by repertoire and T-cell density.

The sequence was obtained from a human donor with Merkel cell carcinoma. The sequencing sample was made of tumor tissue from Merkel cell carcinoma. V gene TRBV28 combines with J gene TRBJ1-1, with D unclear. CDR3 residues: CASRRVDTEAFF. DNA of the CDR3: TGTGCCAGCAGGAGGGTAGACACTGAAGCTTTCTTT.